The entry that follows covers one TCR beta chain sequence. Its target is unknown. These data belong to a study of beta chain features in type 1 diabetes. Findings and limits, study-wide: People with Type 1 diabetes carried modestly yet significantly shorter TCRB CDR3s in all four CD4+ subsets.

The study reverse transcribed the entire isolated RNA, so it sequenced expressed TCRB transcripts. Only in-frame clones appear in the TCRdb table, and some are missing; sequencing was by immunoSEQ multiplex PCR. The sample consists of 330,000 or so clones, about 20% of them appearing once. A single heparinised draw of approximately 110 mL on average was taken per donor. The specimen sequenced was naive CD4+ T cells from blood. The sequence derives from a woman aged 18-29 years in good health.

The CDR3 loop reads CASSSQTGATEAFF. CDR3 nucleotides: TGCGCCAGCTCGTCTCAGACAGGGGCCACTGAAGCTTTCTTT. The V gene is TRBV5-1, the J gene TRBJ1-1; 8 positions agree with TRBD1. CDR1 and CDR2 (germline): SGHRS, YFSETQ. The CDR3 covers 14 residues. With 7 bases clipped from V and 4 bases from J, the junction kept 9 bases outside the gene matches.